The T cell receptor (beta chain) described here comes from a study of T cell responses to AZD1222 COVID-19 vaccine. Findings and caveats of the study: Unmutated variant regions are reportedly the target of nearly half of TCRs that are spike-specific. There were repertoire samples only from the period after the peak T cell response. Spike-specific TCR breadth and depth went up after people got two AZD1222 doses.

Produced via immunoSEQ multiplex PCR; TCRdb's table is partial and in-frame only. This sample carries some 96,000 clones, 92% of them seen once, and the ten largest clones take over 1.5%. The germline V and J ends were trimmed by 6 bases and 7 bases, with 22 bases remaining between them. The CDR3 spans 16 residues. Points on this clone: What it recognizes is unknown.

This sequence was found in an adult in good health. This material consisted of peripheral blood, taken on day 0 of AZD1222 vaccination. The chain combines TRBV23-1 with TRBJ1-5, with D hard to call. TRBV23-1 is recorded as an ORF, its role being uncertain. In nucleotides, the CDR3 is TGCGCCAGCAGCCAACTGGCCGGAGGGTTGGTCCAGCCCCAGCATTTT. It is translated as CASSQLAGGLVQPQHF.